The 12 T cell receptor beta chains in this list originate from one sample, sequenced in a study of blood T cell repertoires in COVID-19. This table comes from immunoSEQ multiplex PCR, and its TCRdb copy is limited to in-frame clones, with some not included. The sample consists of fewer than 90,000 clones, roughly 90% of them appearing once. The sample was peripheral blood. All receptors come from a man under 40 with acute or convalescent COVID-19.

The V call is TRBV7-9, the J call TRBJ1-5; perhaps TRBD1 as D (5 bases). Between the trimmed V and J ends, which lost 10 bases and 6 bases, there was a span of 13 bases. CDR1 and CDR2 (germline): SEHNR, FQNEAQ (reference sequence). The CDR3 length is 12 residues. The CDR3 nucleotides are TGTGCCACCTCCGAAGGGGCTCAGCCCCAGCATTTT. Amino acid sequence: CATSEGAQPQHF.

The chain employs TRBV3-1 (or the pseudogene TRBV3-2) and TRBJ1-2; D ambiguous. Between the trimmed V and J ends, which lost 0 bases and 7 bases, there was a span of 6 bases. The germline V gene encodes CDR1 LGHDT and CDR2 YNNKEL (reference sequence). The CDR3 contains 12 residues. The DNA for the CDR3 is TGTGCCAGCAGCCAAGATTCCGGTGGCTACACCTTC. It specifies CASSQDSGGYTF.

This sequence joins TRBV6-5 and TRBJ2-5, with 8 bases matching TRBD1. Unmatched junction bases numbered 12, after V lost 7 bases and J lost 5 bases. Germline loops: CDR1 MNHEY, CDR2 SVGAGI. The CDR3 has 15 residues. CDR3 region: CASNKPGGGRETQYF. The CDR3 DNA sequence: TGTGCCAGCAATAAACCAGGGGGCGGGCGGGAGACCCAGTACTTC.

The chain combines TRBV3-1 (or the pseudogene TRBV3-2) with TRBJ1-4; weak D call: TRBD1 (5 bases). Trimming shortened V by 0 bases and J by 3 bases, and 17 bases separated the two germline ends. The CDR3 contains 18 residues. The germline V gene has CDR1 LGHDT and CDR2 YNNKEL (reference sequence). In DNA, the CDR3 is TGTGCCAGCAGCCAAGATTTTTCGGGCGGAGGGGCTAATGAAAAACTGTTTTTT. It codes for CASSQDFSGGGANEKLFF.

This clone was seen only once. The rearrangement uses TRBV30 and TRBJ2-7; a weak D match, TRBD1 (7 bases). The CDR3 covers 14 residues. The ends were cut back, 7 bases at V and 3 bases at J, with 19 bases in the middle. Germline V gives CDR1 GTSNPN, CDR2 SVGIG (reference sequence). For the CDR3, the DNA is TGTGCCTTACAGGGGCGGGATAGGTACTACGAGCAGTACTTC. Translated, it gives CALQGRDRYYEQYF.

The chain links TRBV24-1 to TRBJ2-1, with a tentative D call TRBD2 (5 bases). The germline V gene encodes CDR1 KGHDR and CDR2 SFDVKD. The CDR3 sequence is 12 residues long. The germline V and J ends were trimmed by 7 bases and 7 bases, with 10 bases remaining between them. CDR3 DNA: TGTGCCACCAGCAAAGAGGGTAATGAGCAGTTCTTC. Translating gives CATSKEGNEQFF.

V usage is TRBV25-1 and J usage is TRBJ1-4; D not certain. The V end lost 5 bases, the J end lost 5 bases, and 15 bases lay between the germline ends. This CDR3 region has 15 residues. Germline V gene sequence: CDR1 MGHDK, CDR2 SYGVNS. The CDR3 sequence: CASSSSGSANEKLFF. The CDR3 DNA reads as TGTGCCAGCAGTTCGTCGGGGAGTGCCAATGAAAAACTGTTTTTT.

The chain employs TRBV5-4 and TRBJ1-4, with 7 bases identical to TRBD1. V dropped 4 bases and J dropped 2; count of bases not matched to a gene: 5. The CDR3 loop spans 15 amino acids. In germline, CDR1 is SGHNT, CDR2 YYREEE (reference sequence). The CDR3 is CASSRGGQTNEKLFF. In nucleotides, the CDR3 is TGTGCCAGCAGCCGTGGGGGACAGACTAATGAAAAACTGTTTTTT.

The chain joins TRBV4-1 to TRBJ2-1; the match to TRBD2 covers 9 bases. Germline CDR1 is MGHRA and CDR2 is YSYEKL. This CDR3 is 16 amino acids long. V was clipped by 2 bases and J by 5 bases; unmatched bases: 7. CDR3 sequence reads: CASSQPTSGGNNEQFF. DNA for the CDR3: TGCGCCAGCAGCCAACCGACTAGCGGAGGTAACAATGAGCAGTTCTTC.

The chain has TRBV6-1 and TRBJ2-7, with 8 bases matching TRBD1. This CDR3 has 18 amino acids. The germline CDR1 and CDR2 sequences are MNHNS and SASEGT. V was clipped by 2 bases and J by 3 bases; unmatched bases: 15. In nucleotides, the CDR3 is TGTGCCAGCAGTGAACAAAAATGGCCTGACAGGGGCAGCTACGAGCAGTACTTC. This translates into CASSEQKWPDRGSYEQYF.

About this clone: The junction differs from germline at one of its ends, possibly a read error. The genes are TRBV20-1 and TRBJ1-2, with D uncertain. The germline gives CDR1 DFQATT, CDR2 SNEGSKA (reference sequence). The CDR3 contains 11 residues. This chain's CDR3 is CSAGDGYGYTF. The CDR3 DNA reads as TGCAGTGCTGGAGACGGGTATGGCTACACCTTC.

This chain joins TRBV7-9 and TRBJ2-1, with unresolved D. Between the trimmed V and J ends, which lost 3 bases and 5 bases, there was a span of 8 bases. The germline gives CDR1 SEHNR, CDR2 FQNEAQ (reference sequence). The CDR3 covers 13 residues. For the CDR3, the DNA is TGTGCCAGCAGCTTGTTGTATGACAATGAGCAGTTCTTC. It is translated as CASSLLYDNEQFF.